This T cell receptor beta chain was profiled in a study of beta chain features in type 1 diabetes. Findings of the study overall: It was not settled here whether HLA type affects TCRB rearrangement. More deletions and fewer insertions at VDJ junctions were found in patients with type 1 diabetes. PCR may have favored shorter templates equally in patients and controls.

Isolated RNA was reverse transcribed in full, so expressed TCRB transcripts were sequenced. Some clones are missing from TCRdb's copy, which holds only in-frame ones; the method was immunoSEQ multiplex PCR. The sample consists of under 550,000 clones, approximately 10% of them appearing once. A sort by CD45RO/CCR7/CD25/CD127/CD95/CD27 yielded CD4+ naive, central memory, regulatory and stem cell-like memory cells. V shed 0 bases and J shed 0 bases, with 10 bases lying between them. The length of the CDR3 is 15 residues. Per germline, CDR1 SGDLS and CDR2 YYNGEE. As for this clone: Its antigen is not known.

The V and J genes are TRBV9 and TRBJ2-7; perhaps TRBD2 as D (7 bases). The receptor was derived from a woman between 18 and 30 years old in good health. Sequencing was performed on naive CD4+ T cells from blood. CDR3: CASSVDGGLSYEQYF. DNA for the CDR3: TGTGCCAGCAGCGTAGACGGGGGGCTCTCCTACGAGCAGTACTTC.